This passage covers 23 T cell receptor beta chains from one sample sequenced in a study of blood T cell repertoires in COVID-19. The protocol was immunoSEQ multiplex PCR, while the TCRdb copy is restricted to in-frame clones and leaves out a portion. The sample holds over 75,000 clones, around four fifths seen once. The specimen sequenced was peripheral blood. Receptors originate from a human donor in a cohort sampled during active COVID-19.

A note on this clone: Mismatch with germline at one junction end may stem from a read error. The chain employs TRBV7-7 and TRBJ2-2; D is undetermined. This CDR3 spans 16 amino acids. Germline V gene lookup returns CDR1 SSHAT and CDR2 FNYEAQ (reference sequence). The CDR3 protein is CASSFSTPYGAGELFF. The CDR3 DNA is TGTGCTAGCAGCTTTTCTACCCCTTACGGAGCCGGGGAGCTGTTTTTT.

The chain recombines TRBV2 with TRBJ2-3; D is perhaps TRBD1 (6 bases). The germline V gene encodes CDR1 SNHLY and CDR2 FYNNEI. Trimming took off 7 bases at V and 6 bases at J, with 20 bases between the two ends. The CDR3 totals 15 residues. The CDR3 DNA follows: TGTGCCAGCACTACACAGGGCCTCCCGGTGGATACGCAGTATTTT. It encodes CASTTQGLPVDTQYF.

The chain recombines TRBV5-1 with TRBJ2-2, with 7 bases lining up with TRBD2. The CDR3 is made up of 16 amino acids. Germline V CDR1 and CDR2: SGHRS, YFSETQ. V was pared by 5 bases and J by 1 base, with 8 bases of the junction left unmatched. The chain's CDR3 is CASRILERGNTGELFF. The CDR3 bases are TGCGCCAGCAGGATACTAGAGCGGGGGAACACCGGGGAGCTGTTTTTT. The full variable domain, with the rest looked up from reference TRBV5-1 and TRBJ2-2, is KAGVTQTPRYLIKTRGQQVTLSCSPISGHRSVSWYQQTPGQGLQFLFEYFSETQRNKGNFPGRFSGRQFSNSRSEMNVSTLELGDSALYLCASRILERGNTGELFFGEGSRLTVL.

The rearrangement links TRBV7-3 to TRBJ2-2; 8 bases line up with TRBD2. Germline lookup yields CDR1 SGHTA and CDR2 FQGTGA. The CDR3 extends over 15 amino acids. The ends lost 4 bases at V and 7 bases at J; junction bases unmatched: 8. CDR3 amino acids: CASSYAGGRGGELFF. The CDR3 coding sequence is TGTGCCAGCAGCTATGCGGGAGGAAGGGGCGGGGAGCTGTTTTTT.

The rearrangement links TRBV19 to TRBJ2-5, with TRBD2 as a possible D gene (6 bases). Germline V gene lookup returns CDR1 LNHDA and CDR2 SQIVND (reference sequence). The CDR3 covers 15 residues. Trimming cost V 4 bases and J 2 bases, with 14 bases left between them. The CDR3 sequence: CASSTLAGRQETQYF. The CDR3 coding sequence is TGTGCCAGTAGTACCCTGGCGGGGCGACAAGAGACCCAGTACTTC.

The chain joins TRBV28 to TRBJ2-3; no clear D. CDR1 is MDHEN, CDR2 SYDVKM, per germline. The V end was cut by 7 bases, the J end by 5 bases, with 7 bases between. The CDR3 consists of 11 residues. CDR3 amino acids: CASNERDTQYF. CDR3 DNA: TGTGCCAGCAACGAGAGAGATACGCAGTATTTT.

The chain is built from TRBV7-8 and TRBJ2-7, with 9 bases lining up with TRBD1. There are 18 residues in the CDR3. CDR1 and CDR2 (germline): SGHVS, FQNEAQ. The junction had 14 bases not matched to a gene; V was cut back by 5 bases and J by 0 bases. The CDR3 spells CASSPRTGTGKISYEQYF. The CDR3 DNA follows: TGTGCCAGCAGCCCCAGGACTGGGACAGGGAAGATCTCCTACGAGCAGTACTTC.

The chain uses TRBV18 and TRBJ2-4, with a tentative D call TRBD1 (7 bases). V was cut by 6 bases and J by 7 bases, with 16 bases left in between. The CDR3 has 14 residues. Germline values: CDR1 KGHSH, CDR2 LQKENI. In DNA, the CDR3 is TGTGCCAGCTCCCTCGGGCAGGGGGGTAACATTCAGTACTTC. Translated: CASSLGQGGNIQYF.

The V and J genes are TRBV28 and TRBJ2-3; 8 bases line up with TRBD2. CDR1 is MDHEN and CDR2 is SYDVKM in the germline V gene. The CDR3 extends over 15 amino acids. The V segment lost 3 bases and the J segment 1 base; nucleotides outside the gene matches: 3. CDR3 in amino acids: CASSFVGGGTDTQYF. CDR3 DNA: TGTGCCAGCAGTTTTGTCGGGGGGGGCACAGATACGCAGTATTTT.

The chain employs TRBV5-1 and TRBJ2-7; D is uncertain. V was pared by 1 base and J by 2 bases, with 7 bases between. The CDR3 covers 13 residues. Germline-derived CDR1 and CDR2 are SGHRS and YFSETQ. In DNA, the CDR3 is TGCGCCAGCAGCTTGACGGAGACCTACGAGCAGTACTTC. Protein: CASSLTETYEQYF.

This clone is a singleton in its sample. The V and J genes are TRBV7-3 and TRBJ2-3; TRBD2 matches at 8 bases. V lost 4 bases, J lost 4 bases, and 4 bases stayed unmatched. The CDR3 has 14 amino acids. Germline V gene sequence: CDR1 SGHTA, CDR2 FQGTGA. This CDR3 is CASSSGGGPDTQYF. The CDR3 DNA follows: TGTGCCAGCAGCTCCGGGGGGGGCCCAGATACGCAGTATTTT. Full variable domain (outside the CDR3, taken from reference TRBV7-3 and TRBJ2-3): GAGVSQTPSNKVTEKGKYVELRCDPISGHTALYWYRQSLGQGPEFLIYFQGTGAADDSGLPNDRFFAVRPEGSVSTLKIQRTERGDSAVYLCASSSGGGPDTQYFGPGTRLTVL.

This clone was observed a handful of times. The V call is TRBV20-1, the J call TRBJ2-1; D ambiguous. Germline V gene data show CDR1 as DFQATT and CDR2 as SNEGSKA (reference sequence). Trimming removed 4 bases at V and 4 bases at J, with 5 bases between. CDR3 length: 11 amino acids. CDR3: CSANRYNEQFF. The CDR3 nucleotides are TGCAGTGCTAATCGTTACAATGAGCAGTTCTTC.

The CDR3: CASSLQGYGYTF. CDR3 DNA: TGTGCCAGTAGCCTGCAGGGTTATGGCTACACCTTC. The V gene is TRBV19, the J gene TRBJ1-2; D perhaps matches TRBD1 (5 bases). Trimming took 6 bases from V and 5 from J, leaving 10 bases between them. This CDR3 spans 12 amino acids. Germline assignment: CDR1 LNHDA and CDR2 SQIVND (reference sequence).

The J gene is TRBJ2-3, the V gene TRBV2; 14 bases match TRBD2. This CDR3 contains 16 residues. Trimming cost V 6 bases and J 0 bases; bases outside gene matches: 2. CDR1 is SNHLY, CDR2 FYNNEI, per germline. In DNA, the CDR3 is TGTGCCAGCAGGCGGACTAGCGGGGGGAGCACAGATACGCAGTATTTT. Its translation: CASRRTSGGSTDTQYF.

As DNA, the CDR3 is TGTGCCAGCAGCCACGCCTCGACTTCCCGAGACGAGCAGTACTTC. Encoded protein: CASSHASTSRDEQYF. J is TRBJ2-7 and V is TRBV3-1 (or the pseudogene TRBV3-2); the D is unclear. V gave up 3 bases and J gave up 5 bases, with 17 bases separating them. CDR3 size: 15 residues. Germline assignment: CDR1 LGHDT and CDR2 YNNKEL (reference sequence).

This clone was observed a few times. One end of the junction varies from germline; a read error may be responsible. J is TRBJ2-5 and V is TRBV7-7; unclear D gene. The CDR3 loop spans 13 amino acids. From germline, CDR1 is SSHAT and CDR2 FNYEAQ (reference sequence). The CDR3 sequence: CASSFRQAQTQYF. The CDR3 coding sequence is TGTGCTAGCAGCTTCCGCCAGGCACAGACCCAGTACTTC. The complete variable domain, with remaining parts taken from reference TRBV7-7 and TRBJ2-5, reads GAGVSQSPRYKVTKRGQDVTLRCDPISSHATLYWYQQALGQGPEFLTYFNYEAQPDKSGLPSDRFSAERPEGSISTLTIQRTEQRDSAMYRCASSFRQAQTQYFGPGTRLLVL.

This clone appeared a few times. The chain uses TRBV14 and TRBJ2-7, with 9 bases fitting TRBD2. V lost 4 bases and J lost 0; bases outside the gene matches: 1. The CDR3 totals 14 residues. Germline V gene data show CDR1 as SGHDN and CDR2 as FVKESK. The CDR3 protein is CASSLSGSSYEQYF. CDR3 nucleotide sequence: TGTGCCAGCAGCCTTAGCGGGAGCTCCTACGAGCAGTACTTC.

The rearrangement links TRBV28 to TRBJ2-7; TRBD1 matches at 10 bases. Germline V lookup: CDR1 MDHEN, CDR2 SYDVKM. The V and J ends lost 6 bases and 5 bases, in that order; junction bases with no gene match: 13. The CDR3 contains 16 residues. This chain's CDR3 is CASRPFGTGVLDEQYF. The CDR3 nucleotides read TGTGCCAGCAGGCCGTTCGGGACAGGGGTTCTGGACGAGCAGTACTTC.

The chain is built from TRBV28 and TRBJ2-6; D unresolved. The V end was cut by 10 bases, the J end by 2 bases, with 15 bases between. The CDR3 sequence is 15 residues long. CDR1 is MDHEN, CDR2 SYDVKM, per germline. The CDR3 DNA reads as TGTGCCACAAAGGCCAGGTCTGCTGGGGCCAACGTCCTGACTTTC. Amino acids: CATKARSAGANVLTF.

The chain employs TRBV19 and TRBJ1-5; the D gene is possibly TRBD1 (6 bases). Trimming removed 7 bases at V and 3 bases at J, with 16 bases between. CDR3 size: 15 residues. Germline CDR1 LNHDA, CDR2 SQIVND (reference sequence). The CDR3 region is CASNSYGTPNQPQHF. The CDR3 nucleotides are TGTGCCAGTAACTCTTACGGGACACCCAATCAGCCCCAGCATTTT.

In its sample, this clone was seen a few times. V gene TRBV6-4 combines with J gene TRBJ2-3, with a possible D match to TRBD1 (5 bases). The CDR3 runs 16 residues. Per the germline V gene, CDR1 is MRHNA and CDR2 is SNTAGT. V was trimmed by 3 bases and J by 2 bases, leaving 15 bases between them. The CDR3 region is CASSDSDSLNTDTQYF. The CDR3 DNA follows: TGTGCCAGCAGTGATTCTGACAGCCTAAACACAGATACGCAGTATTTT.

The genes are TRBV7-2 and TRBJ2-2, with a weak D call TRBD2 (5 bases). This CDR3 has 13 residues. Germline values: CDR1 SGHTA, CDR2 FQGNSA. The V end lost 4 bases, the J end lost 6 bases, and 9 bases lay between the germline ends. The CDR3 region is CASSSQEAGELFF. As DNA, the CDR3 is TGTGCCAGCAGCTCCCAGGAGGCCGGGGAGCTGTTTTTT.

This chain's CDR3 is CASSVDRQGGTQYF. In DNA, the CDR3 is TGTGCCAGCAGCGTCGACCGTCAAGGGGGGACCCAGTACTTC. This chain uses TRBV3-1 (or the pseudogene TRBV3-2) with TRBJ2-5, with D maybe TRBD1 (6 bases). CDR3 length equals 14 residues. Trimming pared 5 bases from V and 7 bases from J, leaving 17 bases between. Germline V gives CDR1 LGHDT, CDR2 YNNKEL (reference sequence).